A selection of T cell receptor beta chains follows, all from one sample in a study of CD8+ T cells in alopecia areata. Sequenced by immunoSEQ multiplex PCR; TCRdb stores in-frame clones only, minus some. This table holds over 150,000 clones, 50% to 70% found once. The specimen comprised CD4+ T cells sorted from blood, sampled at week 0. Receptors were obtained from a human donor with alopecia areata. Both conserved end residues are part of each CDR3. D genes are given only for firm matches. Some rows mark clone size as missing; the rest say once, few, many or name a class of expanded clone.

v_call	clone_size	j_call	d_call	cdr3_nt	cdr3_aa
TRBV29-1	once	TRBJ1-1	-	TGCAGCGTTGCTTCCTCTGTTGACACTGAAGCTTTCTTT	CSVASSVDTEAFF
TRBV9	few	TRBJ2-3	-	TGTGCCAGCAGCGCTTATCGCGGGCTAGATACGCAGTATTTT	CASSAYRGLDTQYF
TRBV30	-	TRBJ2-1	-	TGTGCCTGGAGTGTGGGCTCCTACAATGAGCAGTTCTTC	CAWSVGSYNEQFF
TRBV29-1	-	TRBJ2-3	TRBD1	TGCAGCGGACACAGGGGAGATACGCAGTATTTT	CSGHRGDTQYF
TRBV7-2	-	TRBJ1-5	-	TGTGCCAGCAGCTCGGGACTTAGCAATCAGCCCCAGCATTTT	CASSSGLSNQPQHF
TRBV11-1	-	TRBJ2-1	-	TGTGCCAGCAGCCGGGCTAGCCAATTGCATGGTGAGCAGTTCTTC	CASSRASQLHGEQFF
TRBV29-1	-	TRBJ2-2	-	TGCAGCGTGGGGGGTGGGGCAGCTTACACCGGGGAGCTGTTTTTT	CSVGGGAAYTGELFF
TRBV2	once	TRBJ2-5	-	TGTGCCAGCAGCCCGGCAGGGGGGTACAAGACCCAGTACTTC	CASSPAGGYKTQYF
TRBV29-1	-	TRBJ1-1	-	TGCAGCGCCCAGCGCCAGGGAGCGGGCACTGAAGCTTTCTTT	CSAQRQGAGTEAFF
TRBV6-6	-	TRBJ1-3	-	TGTGCCAGCAGTCAGCGAACGGGAAACACCATATATTTT	CASSQRTGNTIYF
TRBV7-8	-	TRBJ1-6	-	TGTGCCAGCAGCCCTGGGATCGGGAATTCACCCCTCCACTTT	CASSPGIGNSPLHF
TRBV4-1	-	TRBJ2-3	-	TGCGCCAGCAGCCAAGAGGCGGTAGCTATTCCAGATACGCAGTATTTT	CASSQEAVAIPDTQYF
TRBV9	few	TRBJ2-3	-	TGTGCCAGCAGCGTAGACCCCTTAGGACTAACCACAGATACGCAGTATTTT	CASSVDPLGLTTDTQYF
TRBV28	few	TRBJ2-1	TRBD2	TGTGCCAGCAGCCCTCCGTCGGGGGGCAATGAGCAGTTCTTC	CASSPPSGGNEQFF
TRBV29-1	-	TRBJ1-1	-	TGCAGCGTTGAATCTCGGTTACGCGGTCGGGCTTTCTTT	CSVESRLRGRAFF
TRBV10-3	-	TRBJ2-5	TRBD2	TGTGCCATCAGTGCTCGGGGGGAAGAGACCCAGTACTTC	CAISARGEETQYF
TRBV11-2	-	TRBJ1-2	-	TGTGCCAGCAGCTTGGGCAGTGGCCTAGAGGGCTACACCTTC	CASSLGSGLEGYTF
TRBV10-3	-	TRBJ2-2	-	TGTGCCATCAGTGAGCGGGCCGGGGAGCTGTTTTTT	CAISERAGELFF
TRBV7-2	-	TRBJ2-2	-	TGTGCCAGCAGCTTAGTACTTCAGACAAACACCGGGGAGCTGTTTTTT	CASSLVLQTNTGELFF
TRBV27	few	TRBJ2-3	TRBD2	TGTGCCAGCAGTTTATCGCCGGGGGGAAGCACAGATACGCAGTATTTT	CASSLSPGGSTDTQYF
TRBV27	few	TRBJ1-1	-	TGTGCCAGCAGTTTATCCGGGGGGATAGGTGAAGCTTTCTTT	CASSLSGGIGEAFF
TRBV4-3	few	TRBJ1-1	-	TGCGCCAGCAGACGACTCTCGACAGGAATGACTGAAGCTTTCTTT	CASRRLSTGMTEAFF
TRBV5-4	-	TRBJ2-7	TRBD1	TGTGCCAGCAGCTTGGAGAGGGGGCGAGAGCAGTACTTC	CASSLERGREQYF
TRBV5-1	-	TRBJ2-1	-	TGCGCCAGCAGCCCTCCTAACAGACAGATTGAGCAGTTCTTC	CASSPPNRQIEQFF
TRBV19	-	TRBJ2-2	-	TGTGCCAGTTCATTTGGACAGCCGAACACCGGGGAGCTGTTTTTT	CASSFGQPNTGELFF
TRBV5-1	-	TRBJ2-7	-	TGCGCCAGCAGCTCAATGACTAGTGCAGTCGAGCAGTACTTC	CASSSMTSAVEQYF
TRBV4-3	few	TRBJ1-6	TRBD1	TGCGCCAGCAGCCAGGGGACAGGGGTTAATTCACCCCTCCACTTT	CASSQGTGVNSPLHF
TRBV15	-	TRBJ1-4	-	TGTGCCACCAGCAGAGGGACAGAGAATGAAAAACTGTTTTTT	CATSRGTENEKLFF
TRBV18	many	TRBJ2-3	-	TGTGCCAGCTCAAGGAGCACAGATACGCAGTATTTT	CASSRSTDTQYF
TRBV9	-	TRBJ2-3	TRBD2	TGTGCCAGCAGCCCGACTAGCGGGGCCACAGATACGCAGTATTTT	CASSPTSGATDTQYF
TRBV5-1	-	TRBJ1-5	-	TGCGCCAGCAGCTTGTCAGGGCAGCCCCAGCATTTT	CASSLSGQPQHF
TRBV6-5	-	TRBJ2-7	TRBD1	TGTGCCAGCAGTGCCGGACAGGGGGCGGGGGAGCAGTACTTC	CASSAGQGAGEQYF
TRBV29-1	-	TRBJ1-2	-	TGCAGCGTTGCTATGATGGGCGACATTTCTGGCTACACCTTC	CSVAMMGDISGYTF
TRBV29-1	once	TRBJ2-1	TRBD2	TGCAGCGTTCCGGGACTAGCGGGGGCTTTGGGGAATGAGCAGTTCTTC	CSVPGLAGALGNEQFF
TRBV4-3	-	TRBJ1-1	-	TGCGCCAGCAGCCAAGGCACGGACACTGAAGCTTTCTTT	CASSQGTDTEAFF
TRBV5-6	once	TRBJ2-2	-	TGTGCCAGCAGCCTGGCATCCGGGGAGCTGTTTTTT	CASSLASGELFF
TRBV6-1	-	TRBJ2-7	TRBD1	TGTGCCAGCAGTCCAGGGGGCGGCTCCTACGAGCAGTACTTC	CASSPGGGSYEQYF
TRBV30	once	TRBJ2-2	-	TGTGCCTGGAGTAAGGGGCCGAACACCGGGGAGCTGTTTTTT	CAWSKGPNTGELFF
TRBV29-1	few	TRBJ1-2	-	TGCGCCGTAATATCCGGGTCAGAGAGTCTTGGTGGCTACACCTTC	CAVISGSESLGGYTF
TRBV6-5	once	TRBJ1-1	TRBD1	TGTGCCAGCGCTCGACAGGGGAACACTGAAGCTTTCTTT	CASARQGNTEAFF
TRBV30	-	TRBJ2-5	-	TGTGCCTGGAGTGTAACCCCCCGGCAACAAGAGACCCAGTACTTC	CAWSVTPRQQETQYF
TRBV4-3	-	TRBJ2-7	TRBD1	TGCGCCAGCAGTCGGGACAGGGCTTACGAGCAGTACTTC	CASSRDRAYEQYF
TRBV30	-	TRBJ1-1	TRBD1	TGTGCCTGGAGTGTACCGACAGGGCATCGACCGAACACTGAAGCTTTCTTT	CAWSVPTGHRPNTEAFF
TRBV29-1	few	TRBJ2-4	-	TGCAGCGTTGATGGGGGAATGGGCATTCAGTACTTC	CSVDGGMGIQYF
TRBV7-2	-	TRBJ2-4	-	TGTGCCAGCAGCCGGGACTCGTCGGGAGTAGGCATTCAGTACTTC	CASSRDSSGVGIQYF
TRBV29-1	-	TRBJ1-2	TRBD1	TGCAGCGTCGCAACAGGGGGCCTTCTTGGCTACACCTTC	CSVATGGLLGYTF
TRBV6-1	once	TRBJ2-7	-	TGTGCCAGCAGTGGACCCGAGTACGAGCAGTACTTC	CASSGPEYEQYF
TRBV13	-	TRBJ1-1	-	TGTGCCAGCAGCTTCCAGCAGGGGTCGGCTGAAGCTTTCTTT	CASSFQQGSAEAFF
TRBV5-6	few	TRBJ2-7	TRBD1	TGTGCCAGCAGCGGAGGGACAGGGGGTCTCTACGAGCAGTACTTC	CASSGGTGGLYEQYF
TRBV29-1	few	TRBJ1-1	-	TGCAGCGTCCACTCACCGGGCTGGGAGAGGGATGAAGCTTTCTTT	CSVHSPGWERDEAFF
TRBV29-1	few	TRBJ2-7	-	TGCAGCGGGGGGCAGACAACCAGAACCTACGAGCAGTACTTC	CSGGQTTRTYEQYF
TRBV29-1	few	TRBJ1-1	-	TGCAGCGTCCGCCCGGACGGCTACACTGAAGCTTTCTTT	CSVRPDGYTEAFF
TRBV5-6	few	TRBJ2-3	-	TGTGCCAGCACCGTGACTAGATTAGGAGATACGCAGTATTTT	CASTVTRLGDTQYF